This TCR beta chain was obtained from a study of human T cells and chemical hapten exposure. TCRdb re-called the RACE reads with MiXCR, one entry per CDR3 protein. The sample has about 74,000 distinct CDR3 sequences, 11% to 15% seen once; the top ten hold 3.5% to 6%. Germline assignment: CDR1 SGHNT and CDR2 YYREEE (reference sequence). The trim removed 4 bases at V and 5 bases at J, leaving 18 bases unmatched. This CDR3 spans 19 amino acids. The time point is: pre-sensitization, week 0. Indicated treatment: therapeutic diphenylcyclopropenone sensitization with weekly scalp DPC. This clonotype appeared a few times.

The specimen was whole blood, collected in connection with sensitization to the hapten diphenylcyclopropenone (DPC). This TCR derives from a woman between 45 and 65 years old with alopecia areata. Some clones in this sample may be carry-over from other donors' samples. The chain links TRBV5-4 to TRBJ1-4; 9 nucleotides align to TRBD1. DNA of the CDR3: TGTGCCAGCAGCCCCTCGATTACAGGGGGCGCCGGCTCCAATGAAAAACTGTTTTTT. It translates to CASSPSITGGAGSNEKLFF. The variable domain in full, completed from reference TRBV5-4 and TRBJ1-4, reads ETGVTQSPTHLIKTRGQQVTLRCSSQSGHNTVSWYQQALGQGPQFIFQYYREEENGRGNFPPRFSGLQFPNYSSELNVNALELDDSALYLCASSPSITGGAGSNEKLFFGSGTQLSVL.